The text below deals with one T cell receptor beta chain. It was with a sample-barcoded 5' primer and a J-beta primer mix that a second PCR of roughly 7 to 12 cycles was run. TCRdb processed the 5' RACE reads anew with MiXCR; each CDR3 protein has one entry. The profile shows nearly 1 million distinct CDR3 sequences, 51% of them singletons. CDR3 length: 14 residues. V lost 4 bases to trimming and J lost 5 bases; unmatched junction nucleotides: 6. The V gene's germline CDR1 is WNHNN and CDR2 SYGVQD (reference sequence). Isolating PBMCs gave at least 6 million of these cells per sample. This sample was taken from a study of blood T cells in healthy people across ages.

The origin of this receptor is a woman aged 55-75 years in good health. This sequence joins TRBV10-1 and TRBJ2-5; 8 nucleotides agree with TRBD1. The source material was blood. The CDR3 reads CASSAPGGEETQYF. In nucleotides, the CDR3 is TGCGCCAGCAGTGCTCCAGGGGGCGAGGAGACCCAGTACTTC.